Listed below are T cell receptor beta chains from one sample, sequenced in a study of shared clonotypes between healthy human individuals. Produced via immunoSEQ multiplex PCR; TCRdb's table is partial and in-frame only. The sample lists around 2,000,000 clones, 85% to 95% occurring once. The sequencing sample was made of naive CD8+ T cells from PBMCs. These receptors originate from a man between 18 and 35 years old in good health. Some clones in this sample may be carry-over from other donors' samples. Both conserved end residues are part of each CDR3.

J gene: TRBJ2-5
V gene: TRBV9
CDR3 protein: CASSVERGQETQYF

J gene: TRBJ2-7
V gene: TRBV2
CDR3 protein: CASSEGHKSSYEQYF

J gene: TRBJ2-7
V gene: TRBV5-1
CDR3 protein: CASSLPDPPLDRSYEQYF

J gene: TRBJ2-7
V gene: TRBV11-2
CDR3 protein: CASSLDPRDYEQYF

J gene: TRBJ2-1
V gene: TRBV9
CDR3 protein: CASSAGSPNEQFF

J gene: TRBJ2-7
V gene: TRBV6-1
CDR3 protein: CASSEWAGQGYEQYF

J gene: TRBJ2-5
V gene: TRBV13
CDR3 protein: CASSLRQGQETQYF

J gene: TRBJ1-4
V gene: TRBV7-6
CDR3 protein: CASSRSDISGIGEKLFF

J gene: TRBJ1-1
V gene: TRBV7-8
CDR3 protein: CASSYGQWEFMNTEAFF

J gene: TRBJ1-2
V gene: TRBV19
CDR3 protein: CASSKGGTPGIYGYTF

J gene: TRBJ1-1
V gene: TRBV28
CDR3 protein: CASSWGDQGGTEAFF

J gene: TRBJ2-7
V gene: TRBV7-9
CDR3 protein: CASSPRDRGREEQYF

J gene: TRBJ1-4
V gene: TRBV28
CDR3 protein: CASSFPEATNEKLFF

J gene: .
V gene: TRBV28
CDR3 protein: CASSLWADEQYF

J gene: TRBJ2-1
V gene: TRBV4-1
CDR3 protein: CASSQEMGFYNEQFF

J gene: TRBJ1-2
V gene: TRBV6-6
CDR3 protein: CASTQVWTYGYTF

J gene: TRBJ2-7
V gene: TRBV27
CDR3 protein: CASSPLRGQGTYEQYF

J gene: TRBJ1-2
V gene: TRBV29-1
CDR3 protein: CSVPGQGSYTF

J gene: TRBJ2-7
V gene: TRBV4-1
CDR3 protein: CASSQDQGSEQYF

J gene: TRBJ1-2
V gene: TRBV30
CDR3 protein: CACRGRVDYGYTF

J gene: TRBJ2-5
V gene: TRBV4-1
CDR3 protein: CASSQRRLETQYF

J gene: TRBJ2-7
V gene: TRBV19
CDR3 protein: CASSIGVTEYEQYF

J gene: TRBJ2-1
V gene: TRBV20-1
CDR3 protein: CSARPLVEQFF

J gene: TRBJ2-7
V gene: TRBV7-2
CDR3 protein: CASSLGGSSYYEQYF

J gene: TRBJ2-3
V gene: TRBV9
CDR3 protein: CASSLPHTDTQYF

J gene: TRBJ2-5
V gene: TRBV28
CDR3 protein: CASSLWLADQETQYF

J gene: TRBJ1-4
V gene: TRBV4-1
CDR3 protein: CASSLTTGWLEKLFF

J gene: TRBJ1-5
V gene: TRBV5-5
CDR3 protein: CASSPLLGVDGNQPQHF

J gene: TRBJ2-1
V gene: TRBV27
CDR3 protein: CASSTGLAGRRSYNEQFF

J gene: TRBJ2-2
V gene: TRBV6-4
CDR3 protein: CASSLPQGANTGELFF

J gene: TRBJ2-7
V gene: TRBV19
CDR3 protein: CASSSRDTPSYEQYF